Detailed here is one T cell receptor beta chain. The antigen is unknown. The sample is drawn from a study of siplizumab effects on memory and regulatory T cells. Study-wide findings and caveats: Naive T cells were seen as more diverse than memory cells and as major alloresponse contributors.

Here immunoSEQ multiplex PCR was the method, and the copy in TCRdb shows in-frame clones only, minus some. The repertoire holds approximately 90,000 clones, with roughly 94% as singletons. The sample was non-Treg CD4+ T cells sorted from blood. The sequence derives from a human donor in good health.

The CDR3, as DNA: TGTGCCAGCAGCTTGGACAGGGGCGAATACGAGCAGTACTTC. Encoded protein: CASSLDRGEYEQYF. V and J are TRBV5-4 and TRBJ2-7; TRBD1 agrees at 7 bases. Germline loops: CDR1 SGHNT, CDR2 YYREEE (reference sequence). V shed 0 bases, J shed 4 bases, and the junction held 4 bases outside the gene matches. The CDR3 is made up of 14 amino acids.